Below are 19 T cell receptor beta chains sequenced from a single sample in a study of T cells in Graves' hyperthyroidism and ophthalmopathy. RNA transcripts gave rise to amplified TCR beta CDR3 regions. The HTBI primer set served for first-round RT-PCR of the TCR CDR3. TCRdb reprocessed the multiplex PCR reads via MiXCR and lists one record per CDR3 protein. The data contain roughly 750,000 distinct CDR3 sequences, over 15% of them singletons. The sequenced material came from blood. These receptors were obtained from a man between 18 and 29 years old with Graves' hyperthyroidism.

This sequence joins TRBV25-1 and TRBJ2-5; possible D gene TRBD2, 5 bases. Trimming removed 4 bases from V and 4 bases from J, with 10 bases in between. This CDR3 contains 13 residues. CDR1 is MGHDK, CDR2 SYGVNS, per germline. The DNA for the CDR3 is TGTGCCAGCAGTGTGCGAGGGCGAGAGACCCAGTACTTC. Its protein product is CASSVRGRETQYF.

This clonotype was detected many times. This chain joins TRBV20-1 and TRBJ2-7, with a weak D call TRBD1 (7 bases). Germline V lookup: CDR1 DFQATT, CDR2 SNEGSKA (reference sequence). The CDR3 has 14 residues. V lost 3 bases, J lost 2 bases, and 14 bases lay in between. The chain's CDR3 is CSARTGRSPYEQYF. CDR3 in DNA: TGCAGTGCTAGGACAGGGAGGTCCCCCTACGAGCAGTACTTC.

This clonotype turned up a few times. The chain has TRBV20-1 and TRBJ1-6; 7 bases agree with TRBD1. The germline V gene encodes CDR1 DFQATT and CDR2 SNEGSKA (reference sequence). The CDR3 covers 13 residues. The V gene end was trimmed by 6 bases and the J gene end by 8 bases; junction bases not matched to a gene: 7. As DNA, the CDR3 is TGCAGTGCCCCCAGGGGGGTTGATTCACCCCTCCACTTT. Its translation is CSAPRGVDSPLHF.

This chain connects TRBV4-2 to TRBJ2-2; D tentatively fits TRBD1 or TRBD2 (6 bases each). The CDR3 contains 17 residues. CDR1 LGHNA and CDR2 YNFKEQ come from the germline V gene. V lost 2 bases, J lost 6 bases, and 19 bases lay in between. In nucleotides, the CDR3 is TGTGCCAGCAGCCAAAGGGGGAGGACGGAGGGATCCGGGGAGCTGTTTTTT. Amino acids: CASSQRGRTEGSGELFF.

This clonotype was detected a few times. The gene calls are TRBV19 and TRBJ2-7; D may be TRBD2 (5 bases). The CDR3 has 16 residues. Germline V gene sequence: CDR1 LNHDA, CDR2 SQIVND (reference sequence). The ends were cut back, 5 bases at V and 0 bases at J, with 17 bases in the middle. CDR3: CASSLRTSLSSYEQYF. DNA of the CDR3: TGTGCCAGTAGTCTCCGCACTAGTTTGAGCTCCTACGAGCAGTACTTC.

Many counts were recorded for this clonotype. The chain has TRBV6-5 and TRBJ1-1, with a weak D call TRBD1 (5 bases). The CDR3 is 16 amino acids. With 0 bases removed from V and 0 bases from J, the gap between germline ends came to 11 bases. CDR1 is MNHEY, CDR2 SVGAGI, per germline. The CDR3 sequence is CASSYSDRILNTEAFF. Written as DNA, the CDR3 is TGTGCCAGCAGTTACTCCGACAGAATCCTGAACACTGAAGCTTTCTTT.

In its sample, this clonotype was seen once. The genes are TRBV7-9 and TRBJ2-1, with D perhaps TRBD2 (6 bases). Trimming left V 7 bases short and J 5 bases short, with 21 bases between. The CDR3 is 16 residues long. The V gene's germline CDR1 is SEHNR and CDR2 FQNEAQ (reference sequence). The CDR3, as DNA: TGTGCCAGCAACACGGTGGGCGGGACTTATGACAATGAGCAGTTCTTC. Its protein is CASNTVGGTYDNEQFF.

This clonotype was recorded at least ten times. The CDR3 region has the DNA TGTGCCAGCAGCTTAGCGGTCGCCTACTATGGCTACACCTTC. It is translated as CASSLAVAYYGYTF. The chain employs TRBV7-2 and TRBJ1-2; no firm D call. The germline V and J ends were trimmed by 0 bases and 3 bases, with 8 bases remaining between them. CDR3 length equals 14 residues. The germline V gene encodes CDR1 SGHTA and CDR2 FQGNSA.

This clonotype has a single count. The chain couples TRBV27 to TRBJ2-1, with 12 bases identical to TRBD2. Germline trimming cut 7 bases from V and 9 bases from J; bases unmatched to any gene: 10. CDR3 length: 15 amino acids. Germline CDR1 reads MNHEY; CDR2 reads SMNVEV (reference sequence). The CDR3 region has the DNA TGTGCCAGCAATCCTCGACTAGCGGGAGTAGGTGAGCAGTTCTTC. Amino acids: CASNPRLAGVGEQFF.

About this clonotype: A read error may produce the germline difference seen at one junction end. This rearrangement joins TRBV5-1 to TRBJ2-7, with 9 bases identical to TRBD2. Germline V CDR1 and CDR2: SGHRS, YFSETQ. The CDR3 spans 15 residues. The CDR3 nucleotides read TGCGGCAGCAGCGTCTTTAGCGGGAGCTCCTACGAGCAGTACTTC. Amino acids: CGSSVFSGSSYEQYF.

This clonotype was seen ten or more times. The CDR3 DNA is TGCAGTGCGCCGACCGAGTACACAGATACGCAGTATTTT. It is translated as CSAPTEYTDTQYF. The chain is built from TRBV20-1 and TRBJ2-3, with D uncertain. Germline CDR1 DFQATT, CDR2 SNEGSKA (reference sequence). Trimming took 6 bases from V and 2 from J, leaving 12 bases between them. The CDR3 runs 13 residues.

This clonotype was seen many times. The genes are TRBV28 and TRBJ2-1; TRBD2 matches at 7 bases. Germline CDR1 and CDR2: MDHEN and SYDVKM. This CDR3 spans 15 amino acids. V shed 6 bases, J shed 5 bases, and the junction held 10 bases outside the gene matches. CDR3 sequence reads: CASRIGRAGHNEQFF. In nucleotides, the CDR3 is TGTGCCAGCAGAATAGGGAGGGCAGGTCACAATGAGCAGTTCTTC.

V usage is TRBV9 and J usage is TRBJ2-3, with unresolved D. Trimming removed 0 bases from V and 6 bases from J, with 8 bases in between. Germline V gives CDR1 SGDLS, CDR2 YYNGEE. This CDR3 region has 13 residues. The CDR3 DNA sequence: TGTGCCAGCAGCGTAGAACGGCGGGATACGCAGTATTTT. It encodes CASSVERRDTQYF.

This clonotype was observed a handful of times. V gene TRBV7-8 combines with J gene TRBJ2-1, with D perhaps TRBD1 (6 bases). With 1 base removed from V and 9 bases from J, the gap between germline ends came to 16 bases. This CDR3 comprises 15 residues. Per the germline V gene, CDR1 is SGHVS and CDR2 is FQNEAQ. The CDR3, as DNA: TGTGCCAGCAGCTTAGGAACAGGGACCTTTGGTGAGCAGTTCTTC. Translation: CASSLGTGTFGEQFF.

This clonotype has at least ten counts. The V gene is TRBV28, the J gene TRBJ1-2, with D uncertain. The germline V gene encodes CDR1 MDHEN and CDR2 SYDVKM. This CDR3 region has 14 residues. V was trimmed by 4 bases and J by 1 base, leaving 10 bases between them. The CDR3 coding sequence is TGTGCCAGCAGTTGGTATGGAGGTAACTATGGCTACACCTTC. Its translation: CASSWYGGNYGYTF.

This clonotype was observed a few times. The chain uses TRBV19 and TRBJ2-1, with 9 bases fitting TRBD1. V shed 4 bases, J shed 6 bases, and the junction held 4 bases outside the gene matches. This CDR3 contains 14 residues. CDR1 is LNHDA, CDR2 SQIVND, per germline (reference sequence). The CDR3 protein is CASSKGQGGNEQFF. The CDR3 coding sequence is TGTGCCAGTAGTAAGGGACAGGGCGGCAATGAGCAGTTCTTC.

V is TRBV29-1 and J is TRBJ2-4; D is uncertain. The CDR3 contains 16 residues. The germline CDR1 and CDR2 sequences are SQVTM and ANQGSEA. Trimming pared 0 bases from V and 0 bases from J, leaving 12 bases between. DNA for the CDR3: TGCAGCGTTGAAGATCTCAACCGTCTAGCCAAAAACATTCAGTACTTC. Protein: CSVEDLNRLAKNIQYF.

There are many counts of this clonotype. This chain uses TRBV6-1 with TRBJ1-5; no clear D. Trimming took 6 bases from V and 2 from J, leaving 17 bases between them. This CDR3 contains 16 residues. Per the germline V gene, CDR1 is MNHNS and CDR2 is SASEGT. DNA of the CDR3: TGTGCCAGCAGCCCACAGCCGTTCGTCGGCAATCAGCCCCAGCATTTT. The encoded protein is CASSPQPFVGNQPQHF.

This clonotype has ten or more counts. The rearrangement uses TRBV20-1 and TRBJ1-1; maybe TRBD1 (6 bases). This CDR3 has 13 amino acids. CDR1 is DFQATT, CDR2 SNEGSKA, per germline (reference sequence). The V and J ends lost 5 bases and 1 base respectively, with 11 bases between them. The CDR3 spells CSARQGRNTEAFF. The DNA for the CDR3 is TGCAGTGCTCGGCAGGGGAGGAACACTGAAGCTTTCTTT.